These 10 T cell receptor beta chains originate from one sample sequenced in a study of OX40 agonist ivuxolimab in advanced cancers. Measured with immunoSEQ multiplex PCR; TCRdb has only the in-frame clones, and not every one. The table includes approximately 80,000 clones, 85% to 95% detected once. The material sequenced was CD4+ or CD8+ T cells sorted from blood, taken in a trial of the OX40 agonist ivuxolimab. These TCRs come from an adult with an advanced solid tumor such as melanoma, head and neck, liver or kidney cancer.

The CDR3 protein is CASSFGGRTEAFF. CDR3 in DNA: TGTGCCAGCAGCTTCGGAGGTAGGACTGAAGCTTTCTTT. V gene TRBV7-9 combines with J gene TRBJ1-1; D gene uncertain. The CDR3 is 13 residues long. Germline CDR1 SEHNR, CDR2 FQNEAQ (reference sequence). The V gene lost 3 bases and the J gene lost 5 bases, with 10 bases spanning the gap.

This chain links TRBV19 with TRBJ1-5; D call uncertain. Germline V lookup: CDR1 LNHDA, CDR2 SQIVND (reference sequence). V was clipped by 6 bases and J by 7 bases, with 10 bases between them. The CDR3 has 12 residues. CDR3 residues: CASSHTRQPQHF. In DNA form, the CDR3 reads TGTGCCAGTAGCCATACAAGGCAGCCCCAGCATTTT. Full variable domain (missing parts from reference TRBV19 and TRBJ1-5): DGGITQSPKYLFRKEGQNVTLSCEQNLNHDAMYWYRQDPGQGLRLIYYSQIVNDFQKGDIAEGYSVSREKKESFPLTVTSAQKNPTAFYLCASSHTRQPQHFGDGTRLSIL.

This chain uses TRBV19 with TRBJ1-5; D not resolved. The V end lost 5 bases, the J end lost 4 bases, and 9 bases lay between the germline ends. This CDR3 region has 13 residues. Looked up from germline, CDR1 is LNHDA and CDR2 is SQIVND (reference sequence). The CDR3 DNA reads TGTGCCAGTAGTCCCCGAGGGAATCAGCCCCAGCATTTT. It yields the protein CASSPRGNQPQHF.

The chain employs TRBV18 and TRBJ2-5, with no clear D. Germline V gene data show CDR1 as KGHSH and CDR2 as LQKENI. With 2 bases removed from V and 2 bases from J, the gap between germline ends came to 9 bases. The CDR3 loop spans 14 amino acids. CDR3 nucleotide sequence: TGTGCCAGCTCACCATTTACTTCTCAAGAGACCCAGTACTTC. It specifies CASSPFTSQETQYF.

Relative to its sample, this clone is medium-sized (0.01 to 0.1%). V is TRBV2 and J is TRBJ2-7; D could derive from TRBD1 or TRBD2 (5 bases each). The V and J ends lost 3 bases and 3 bases respectively, with 6 bases between them. In germline, CDR1 is SNHLY, CDR2 FYNNEI. The CDR3 extends over 12 amino acids. The CDR3 protein is CASSDGGYEQYF. CDR3 nucleotides: TGTGCCAGCAGTGATGGGGGCTACGAGCAGTACTTC.

The rearrangement uses TRBV4-1 and TRBJ1-4, with TRBD1 matching over 7 bases. The germline CDR1 and CDR2 sequences are MGHRA and YSYEKL. Unmatched junction bases numbered 9, after V lost 4 bases and J lost 7 bases. This CDR3 contains 15 residues. The CDR3 bases are TGCGCCAGCAGCCGCCTACAGGGGAGCAGTGAAAAACTGTTTTTT. Its protein product is CASSRLQGSSEKLFF.

The V and J genes are TRBV2 and TRBJ1-4; TRBD1 is a possible D gene (6 bases). V shed 7 bases and J shed 7 bases, with 13 bases lying between them. This CDR3 is 13 amino acids long. The germline gives CDR1 SNHLY, CDR2 FYNNEI. CDR3 in DNA: TGTGCCAGCACACAGTCCAGGGGTGAAAAACTGTTTTTT. It specifies CASTQSRGEKLFF.

In DNA, the CDR3 is TGTGCCAGCAGCGTAGTGGGACTAAGACCGAACACCGGGGAGCTGTTTTTT. Encoded protein: CASSVVGLRPNTGELFF. The V call is TRBV9, the J call TRBJ2-2, with 7 nucleotides matching TRBD2. CDR1 and CDR2 (germline): SGDLS, YYNGEE. Trimming cost V 0 bases and J 0 bases; bases outside gene matches: 5. This CDR3 spans 17 amino acids.

The chain has TRBV29-1 and TRBJ2-7, with 12 bases aligning to TRBD1. The V and J ends lost 6 bases and 6 bases, in that order; junction bases with no gene match: 3. Germline V gene sequence: CDR1 SQVTM, CDR2 ANQGSEA. This CDR3 spans 12 amino acids. The DNA of the CDR3 is TGCAGCGTGGGGACAGGGGGCGGCGAGCAGTACTTC. Translated, it gives CSVGTGGGEQYF.

V usage is TRBV28 and J usage is TRBJ1-2, with 7 bases matching TRBD1. Germline lookup yields CDR1 MDHEN and CDR2 SYDVKM. V was pared by 6 bases and J by 5 bases, with 9 bases of the junction left unmatched. The CDR3 is made up of 14 amino acids. CDR3 protein: CASRDRVGYYGYTF. Written as DNA, the CDR3 is TGTGCCAGCAGAGACAGGGTCGGTTATTATGGCTACACCTTC.